This record covers a single T cell receptor (beta chain). Its antigen is not identified. This entry belongs to a study of T-cell reconstitution after alpha-beta-depleted transplantation in children. Overall study findings and caveats: Several hundred expanded graft clones reportedly supplied alpha-beta T cells about two months after transplant. T-cell numbers and diversity one year post-transplant derived largely from freshly generated T cells. The high TCRbeta diversity at day 60 in some patients came from surviving recipient T cells and thymic progenitors.

Germline V gene lookup returns CDR1 KGHDR and CDR2 SFDVKD. Between the trimmed V and J ends, which lost 4 bases and 5 bases, there was a span of 14 bases. This CDR3 spans 14 amino acids. The TCRbeta library incorporated unique molecular identifiers. TCRdb recomputed calls from the PCR reads with MiXCR, one row per CDR3 protein. The sample lists about 580,000 distinct CDR3 sequences, 25% to 30% occurring once. This sequence joins TRBV24-1 and TRBJ2-7, with D maybe TRBD2 (6 bases). The TCR originated in a boy under two years old with Wiskott-Aldrich syndrome, due to receive a stem cell transplant. Sequencing used PBMCs, obtained before TCRalphabeta/CD19-depleted stem cell transplant. CDR3 protein: CATSDVAPGDEQYF. As DNA, the CDR3 is TGTGCCACCAGTGACGTAGCCCCGGGGGACGAGCAGTACTTC.